The T cell receptor (beta chain) described here comes from a study of neoadjuvant nivolumab and ipilimumab in lung cancer. Overall study results and limits: Compared with tumor-adjacent uninvolved lung, resected tumors showed greater richness and clonality.

Generated by immunoSEQ multiplex PCR, the TCRdb table keeps only in-frame clones and is missing some. The data show tens of thousands of clones, less than 90% seen once. Per germline, CDR1 SGHRS and CDR2 YFSETQ. This CDR3 spans 14 amino acids. V shed 7 bases and J shed 2 bases, with 14 bases lying between them. Turning to this clone: What it binds is not known.

Sequenced here: peripheral blood, sampled before neoadjuvant nivolumab, alone or with ipilimumab. This TCR derives from an adult with non-small cell lung cancer. The V and J genes are TRBV5-1 and TRBJ2-3, with D unresolved. The CDR3 region is CASSGASFTDTQYF. CDR3 DNA: TGCGCCAGCTCTGGCGCGAGTTTCACAGATACGCAGTATTTT.